This is a list of T cell receptor beta chains from one sample in a study of blood T cell repertoires in COVID-19. Repertoires were generated with immunoSEQ multiplex PCR, while TCRdb's copy carries only in-frame clones and drops some. Among roughly 150,000 clones listed, about 90% were seen once. Sequencing was carried out using peripheral blood. These receptors all stem from a woman of 80 years or more with acute or convalescent COVID-19. CDR3s include the opening cysteine and the closing phenylalanine or tryptophan. A D gene is named only where the DNA matches it firmly. Rows may omit the clone size; those that give it use once, few, many or a size class.

j_call: TRBJ2-6; d_call: TRBD1; v_call: TRBV18; clone_size: .; cdr3_nt: TGTGCCAGCTCACCAACGGACAGGGGACCTGGGGCCAACGTCCTGACTTTC; cdr3_aa: CASSPTDRGPGANVLTF
j_call: TRBJ1-5; d_call: .; v_call: TRBV5-1; clone_size: .; cdr3_nt: TGCGCCAGCAGCCCGGACCCAGGGAATCAGCCCCAGCATTTT; cdr3_aa: CASSPDPGNQPQHF
j_call: TRBJ1-3; d_call: TRBD1; v_call: TRBV3-1/TRBV3-2; clone_size: .; cdr3_nt: TGTGCCAGCAGCCAATTAAGGGGACAGTACCGGACTGGAAACACCATATATTTT; cdr3_aa: CASSQLRGQYRTGNTIYF
j_call: TRBJ2-4; d_call: .; v_call: TRBV6-1; clone_size: .; cdr3_nt: TGTGCCAGCAGTGACCAGGGTAGGGCCATTCAGTACTTC; cdr3_aa: CASSDQGRAIQYF
j_call: TRBJ2-5; d_call: TRBD2; v_call: TRBV7-9; clone_size: .; cdr3_nt: TGTGCCAGCAGCTTAGATGGACTAGCGGGAGAGACCCAGTACTTC; cdr3_aa: CASSLDGLAGETQYF
j_call: TRBJ2-1; d_call: .; v_call: TRBV9; clone_size: .; cdr3_nt: TGTGCCAGCAGCGCACTGAGCTCCTACAATGAGCAGTTCTTC; cdr3_aa: CASSALSSYNEQFF
j_call: TRBJ1-2; d_call: TRBD1; v_call: TRBV28; clone_size: .; cdr3_nt: TGTGCCAGCAGTTTGTTCCAGGGGGTAGGCTACACCTTC; cdr3_aa: CASSLFQGVGYTF
j_call: TRBJ1-2; d_call: TRBD1; v_call: TRBV12-5; clone_size: once; cdr3_nt: TGTGCTAGTGGTTCCCCCTCGACAGGGGACTATGGCTACACCTTC; cdr3_aa: CASGSPSTGDYGYTF
j_call: TRBJ1-5; d_call: .; v_call: TRBV6-5; clone_size: .; cdr3_nt: TGTGCCAGCAGTTTTTCATCGGGGCAGCCCCAGCATTTT; cdr3_aa: CASSFSSGQPQHF
j_call: TRBJ1-4; d_call: TRBD1; v_call: TRBV4-1; clone_size: few; cdr3_nt: TGCGCCAGCAGCCCGGGACAGATTTCTTGGGGTAATGAAAAACTGTTTTTT; cdr3_aa: CASSPGQISWGNEKLFF
j_call: TRBJ2-1; d_call: .; v_call: TRBV7-2; clone_size: .; cdr3_nt: TGTGCCAGCAGCTTAGTTTCCCTCTCCTACAATGAGCAGTTCTTC; cdr3_aa: CASSLVSLSYNEQFF
j_call: TRBJ1-1; d_call: TRBD1; v_call: TRBV5-4; clone_size: .; cdr3_nt: TGTGCCAGCAGCTTCCCAGGAGGCACAGGGGACACTGAAGCTTTCTTT; cdr3_aa: CASSFPGGTGDTEAFF
j_call: TRBJ1-1; d_call: .; v_call: TRBV12-3/TRBV12-4; clone_size: few; cdr3_nt: TGTGCCAGCAATAACGCAGGGAACACTGAAGCTTTCTTT; cdr3_aa: CASNNAGNTEAFF
j_call: TRBJ1-3; d_call: TRBD1; v_call: TRBV19; clone_size: .; cdr3_nt: TGTGCCAGTAGTAGCCCGGGACAGGGCTCTGGAAACACCATATATTTT; cdr3_aa: CASSSPGQGSGNTIYF